This T cell receptor (beta chain) came from a study of blood T cell repertoires in COVID-19. The overall study: T cells, B-cell-depleted T cells, or PBMCs provided the cDNA or gDNA that served as material.

This clone has at least ten counts. Using immunoSEQ multiplex PCR, the repertoire was profiled, and TCRdb retains in-frame clones only, with some absent. This sample has around 450,000 clones, with 90% found just once. The CDR3 consists of 17 residues. Germline V gives CDR1 MGHRA, CDR2 YSYEKL. Trimming took 4 bases from V and 4 from J, leaving 22 bases between them. For recovered donors of Cohort 3, there were two negative PCRs, clearance, or symptom resolution. The sample was PBMCs or T cells enriched from blood (not recorded which). The V call is TRBV4-1, the J call TRBJ1-1, with TRBD1 as a possible D gene (6 bases). This TCR came from a man aged 18-30 years who had recovered from COVID-19. The CDR3 DNA reads TGCGCCAGCAGCCTCCCGAAGCACCCGGGACAAGGCACTGAAGCTTTCTTT. The encoded protein is CASSLPKHPGQGTEAFF.